This T cell receptor beta chain was captured in a study of T cells in narcolepsy. This clone was seen only once. Sequenced by immunoSEQ multiplex PCR; TCRdb stores in-frame clones only, minus some. This sample has tens of thousands of clones, with 75% to 80% found just once. Germline values: CDR1 SGHKS, CDR2 YYEKEE (reference sequence). This CDR3 is 13 amino acids long. V lost 1 base, J lost 2 bases, and 6 bases lay in between. The sequence came from a human donor with narcolepsy. This chain joins TRBV5-5 and TRBJ1-1; D call uncertain. The material sequenced was CD45RA- memory CD4+ T cells from PBMCs. CDR3 DNA sequence: TGTGCCAGCAGCTTGTGGCTTAACACTGAAGCTTTCTTT. Protein sequence: CASSLWLNTEAFF. Supplemented by reference TRBV5-5 and TRBJ1-1, the full variable domain reads DAGVTQSPTHLIKTRGQQVTLRCSPISGHKSVSWYQQVLGQGPQFIFQYYEKEERGRGNFPDRFSARQFPNYSSELNVNALLLGDSALYLCASSLWLNTEAFFGQGTRLTVV.